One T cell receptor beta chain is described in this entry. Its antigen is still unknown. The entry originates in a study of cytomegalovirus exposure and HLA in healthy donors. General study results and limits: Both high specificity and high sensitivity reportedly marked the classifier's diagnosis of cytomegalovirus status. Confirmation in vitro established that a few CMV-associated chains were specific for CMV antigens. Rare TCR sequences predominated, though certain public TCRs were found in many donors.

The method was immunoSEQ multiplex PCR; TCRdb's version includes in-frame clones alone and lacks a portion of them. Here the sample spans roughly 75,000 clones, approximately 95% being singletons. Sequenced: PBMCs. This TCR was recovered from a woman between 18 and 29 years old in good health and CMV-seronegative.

In DNA form, the CDR3 reads TGTGCCAGCAGCTTGAGGTTTCCGGGTCAAGAGACCCAGTACTTC. Its translation is CASSLRFPGQETQYF. This chain uses TRBV5-6 with TRBJ2-5; D gene ambiguous. Per the germline V gene, CDR1 is SGHDT and CDR2 is YYEEEE. The germline V and J ends were trimmed by 1 base and 2 bases, with 12 bases remaining between them. The CDR3 length is 15 residues.